These T cell receptor beta chains were read from a single sample in a study of naive and memory T cell subsets. TCRdb re-called the UMI-ligation and nested PCR reads with MiXCR, one entry per CDR3 protein. This table holds roughly 80,000 distinct CDR3 sequences, around 9% found once. The sequenced sample consisted of naive CD8+ T cells from blood. The receptors shown here come from a human donor in good health. CDR3s include the opening cysteine and the closing phenylalanine or tryptophan. Each record gives: D gene, J gene, clone size, V gene, CDR3 DNA, CDR3 protein. D genes are given only for firm matches. Clone size is stated in some rows and not others, as once, few, many or a class when expanded.

D gene: NA
J gene: TRBJ2-7
clone size: NA
V gene: TRBV20-1
CDR3 DNA: TGCAGTGCTAGATCGAAACGGTCCTACGAGCAGTACTTC
CDR3 protein: CSARSKRSYEQYF

D gene: NA
J gene: TRBJ2-1
clone size: NA
V gene: TRBV5-1
CDR3 DNA: TGCGCCAGCAGCTTGGACGTCCGCTCCTACAATGAGCAGTTCTTC
CDR3 protein: CASSLDVRSYNEQFF

D gene: NA
J gene: TRBJ2-1
clone size: few
V gene: TRBV13
CDR3 DNA: TGTGCCAGCGGGACCGGCGGGGTGGGCAATGAGCAGTTCTTC
CDR3 protein: CASGTGGVGNEQFF

D gene: TRBD1
J gene: TRBJ1-2
clone size: few
V gene: TRBV30
CDR3 DNA: TGTGCCTGGGATACTACAACAGGGGGTAACTATGGCTACACCTTC
CDR3 protein: CAWDTTTGGNYGYTF

D gene: NA
J gene: TRBJ1-1
clone size: NA
V gene: TRBV13
CDR3 DNA: TGTGCCAGCAGCTTAGAGGACAACACTGAAGCTTTCTTT
CDR3 protein: CASSLEDNTEAFF

D gene: TRBD2
J gene: TRBJ2-1
clone size: few
V gene: TRBV12-3/TRBV12-4
CDR3 DNA: TGTGCCAGCAGGACTAGCGGAAGCGTATACAATGAGCAGTTCTTC
CDR3 protein: CASRTSGSVYNEQFF

D gene: NA
J gene: TRBJ1-6
clone size: NA
V gene: TRBV5-1
CDR3 DNA: TGCGCCAGCAGCTTGGAAGTCCCAGCCCGTAATTCACCCCTCCACTTT
CDR3 protein: CASSLEVPARNSPLHF

D gene: TRBD1
J gene: TRBJ1-1
clone size: NA
V gene: TRBV27
CDR3 DNA: TGTGCCAGCAGTCCGCGGACAGGGTCCCCCTCCAACACTGAAGCTTTCTTT
CDR3 protein: CASSPRTGSPSNTEAFF

D gene: TRBD1
J gene: TRBJ2-7
clone size: few
V gene: TRBV7-2
CDR3 DNA: TGTGCCAGCAGCGCGGGACAGGGGAAGGGGTACGAGCAGTACTTC
CDR3 protein: CASSAGQGKGYEQYF

D gene: NA
J gene: TRBJ2-5
clone size: few
V gene: TRBV7-9
CDR3 DNA: TGTGCCAGCAGCTTAGACGGGGGAGGAGTTCAAGAGACCCAGTACTTC
CDR3 protein: CASSLDGGGVQETQYF

D gene: NA
J gene: TRBJ2-1
clone size: NA
V gene: TRBV9
CDR3 DNA: TGTGCCGGCAGCGTAGACGGGACAACCTACAATGAGCAGTTCTTC
CDR3 protein: CAGSVDGTTYNEQFF

D gene: NA
J gene: TRBJ1-2
clone size: many
V gene: TRBV10-1
CDR3 DNA: TGCGCCAGCAGTGGTCCGGGACCCGAGGGATTTGGCTACACCTTC
CDR3 protein: CASSGPGPEGFGYTF

D gene: TRBD2
J gene: TRBJ2-1
clone size: few
V gene: TRBV27
CDR3 DNA: TGTGCCAGCAGTTTAAGGCGGGAGGGCTATGAGCAGTTCTTC
CDR3 protein: CASSLRREGYEQFF

D gene: NA
J gene: TRBJ2-3
clone size: few
V gene: TRBV9
CDR3 DNA: TGTGCCAGCAGCTTTAGCCCCCCGACGGGGGCGCCTACAGATACGCAGTATTTT
CDR3 protein: CASSFSPPTGAPTDTQYF

D gene: NA
J gene: TRBJ1-1
clone size: NA
V gene: TRBV28
CDR3 DNA: TGTGCCAGCAGTTTCCTGGTGAACACTGAAGCTTTCTTT
CDR3 protein: CASSFLVNTEAFF

D gene: TRBD2
J gene: TRBJ2-1
clone size: NA
V gene: TRBV29-1
CDR3 DNA: TGCAGCGTTGAAGATCTTCCCGGGCTAGCGGCTACGAGCTCCTACAATGAGCAGTTCTTC
CDR3 protein: CSVEDLPGLAATSSYNEQFF

D gene: NA
J gene: TRBJ1-2
clone size: few
V gene: TRBV27
CDR3 DNA: TGTGCCAGCAGGATCCATCTCGGCGACTATGGCTACACCTTC
CDR3 protein: CASRIHLGDYGYTF

D gene: TRBD2
J gene: TRBJ2-7
clone size: many
V gene: TRBV7-8
CDR3 DNA: TGTGCCAGCAGCTTAATTGGGACTAACTACGAGCAGTACTTC
CDR3 protein: CASSLIGTNYEQYF